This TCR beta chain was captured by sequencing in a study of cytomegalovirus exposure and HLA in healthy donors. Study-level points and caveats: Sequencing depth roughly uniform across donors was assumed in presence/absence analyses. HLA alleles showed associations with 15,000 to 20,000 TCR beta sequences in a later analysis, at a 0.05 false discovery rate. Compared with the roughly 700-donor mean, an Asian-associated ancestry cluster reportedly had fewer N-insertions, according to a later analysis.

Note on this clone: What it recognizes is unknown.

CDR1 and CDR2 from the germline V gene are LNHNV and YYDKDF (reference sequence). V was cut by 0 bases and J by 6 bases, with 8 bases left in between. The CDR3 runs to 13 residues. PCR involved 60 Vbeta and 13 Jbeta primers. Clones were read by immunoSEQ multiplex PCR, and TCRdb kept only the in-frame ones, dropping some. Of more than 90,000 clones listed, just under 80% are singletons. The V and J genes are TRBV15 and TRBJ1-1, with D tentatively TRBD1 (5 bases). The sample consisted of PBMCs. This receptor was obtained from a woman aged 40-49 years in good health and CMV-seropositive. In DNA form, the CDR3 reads TGTGCCACCAGCAGAGAGGCAGGGTCTGAAGCTTTCTTT. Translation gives CATSREAGSEAFF.